The text below deals with one T cell receptor (beta chain). Its antigen is as yet unknown. This entry comes from a study of shared clonotypes between healthy human individuals. Overall study findings and caveats: Sorted-subset sequencing, rarefaction showed, was incomplete despite large depth.

V shed 5 bases and J shed 4 bases, with 14 bases lying between them. Germline-derived CDR1 and CDR2 are SGHDN and FVKESK. The CDR3 runs 15 residues. Repertoires were generated with immunoSEQ multiplex PCR, while TCRdb's copy carries only in-frame clones and drops some. The table shows 780,000 or so clones, with roughly 72% occurring only once. This chain connects TRBV14 to TRBJ1-4; no clear D gene. What was sequenced was memory CD4+ T cells sorted from blood. Noted subset: CD45RA-negative fraction. The TCR originated in a woman aged 25 to 39 in good health. DNA of the CDR3: TGTGCCAGCAGCTCCAAACCGGGGTTTAATGAAAAACTGTTTTTT. Amino acids: CASSSKPGFNEKLFF.